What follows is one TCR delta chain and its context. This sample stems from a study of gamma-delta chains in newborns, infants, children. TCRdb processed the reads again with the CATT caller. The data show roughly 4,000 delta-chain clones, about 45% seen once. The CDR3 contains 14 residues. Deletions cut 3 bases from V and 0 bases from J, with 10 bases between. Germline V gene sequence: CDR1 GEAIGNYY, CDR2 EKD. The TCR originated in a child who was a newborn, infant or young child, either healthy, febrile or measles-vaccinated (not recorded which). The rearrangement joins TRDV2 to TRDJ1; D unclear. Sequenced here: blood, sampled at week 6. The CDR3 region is CACDALVYTDKLIF. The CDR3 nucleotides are TGTGCCTGTGACGCCCTGGTATACACCGATAAACTCATCTTT.